This TCR beta chain came from a study of read filtering for tumor transcriptome and immune sequencing. The library was built from roughly 400 ng RNA with molecular barcoded adaptors for alpha/delta and beta/gamma chains. TCRdb called the reads again in MiXCR, with one record for every CDR3 protein. This table holds 130,000 or so distinct CDR3 sequences, 13% found once. Per the germline V gene, CDR1 is SQVTM and CDR2 is ANQGSEA. The CDR3 contains 11 residues. Points on this clonotype: A much larger clone differs by one base, so this may be a read error.

Sequencing was carried out using a population of CD138-negative cells sorted from bone marrow. The gene calls are TRBV29-1 and TRBJ2-2; maybe TRBD2 (5 bases). This receptor was taken from a donor over 35 with multiple myeloma. As DNA, the CDR3 is TGCAGCGTTGGATCGTACGGGGAGCTGTCTTTT. Amino acid sequence: CSVGSYGELSF.